The 13 T cell receptor beta chains in this list originate from one sample, sequenced in a study of spatial heterogeneity in lung cancer. Using its own MiXCR run on the 5' RACE reads, TCRdb lists one record per CDR3 protein. The table shows 600 to 850 distinct CDR3 sequences, with approximately 40% occurring only once. The antigens for these receptors are not known. Study-wide findings and caveats: Intratumoral expanded alpha and beta TCR counts were found to track tumor mutation counts.

Specified time point: sample taken at primary tumor resection. The input for sequencing was lung tumor tissue, taken at surgery. These receptors were collected from a male donor with early-stage non-small cell lung cancer.

By proportion, this clonotype is medium-sized (0.01 to 0.1%). Because this beta chain is a stray read in a library intended to capture alpha chains, its abundance should not be given much weight. The genes are TRBV29-1 and TRBJ2-5; D unclear. The CDR3 loop spans 12 amino acids. Deletions cut 4 bases from V and 5 bases from J, with 11 bases between. Germline V gene sequence: CDR1 SQVTM, CDR2 ANQGSEA. CDR3 sequence (DNA): TGCAGCGTTGTGGCCATGGGGGAGACCCAGTACTTC. This encodes CSVVAMGETQYF.

With respect to this clonotype: Because this beta chain is a stray read in a library intended to capture alpha chains, its abundance should not be given much weight. J is TRBJ2-7 and V is TRBV4-3, with D maybe TRBD1 (6 bases). Germline lookup yields CDR1 LGHNA and CDR2 YSLEER. There are 16 residues in the CDR3. V lost 4 bases and J 4 bases, leaving 20 bases between the germline ends. The CDR3 sequence is CASSLYAQDSRYEQYF. CDR3 DNA: TGCGCCAGCAGCCTCTATGCACAGGACAGCCGTTACGAGCAGTACTTC.

This clonotype was seen a few times. The size of this beta chain means little, since it is a stray read in a library made for alpha chains. The chain recombines TRBV6-2 or TRBV6-3 with TRBJ2-7; TRBD2 matches 10 bases. The germline V gene encodes CDR1 MNHEY and CDR2 SVGEGT. Unmatched junction bases numbered 7, after V lost 4 bases and J lost 4 bases. This CDR3 contains 15 residues. CDR3 bases: TGTGCCAGCAGTTCCCCGGGACTAGCGAGGTACGAGCAGTACTTC. It is translated as CASSSPGLARYEQYF.

This clonotype has a handful of counts. This beta chain turned up in a library designed for alpha chains; as an off-target read, its abundance says little. The chain joins TRBV6-5 to TRBJ2-4; 11 nucleotides agree with TRBD2. CDR3 size: 16 residues. V lost 5 bases, J lost 3 bases, and 6 bases stayed unmatched. The germline CDR1 and CDR2 sequences are MNHEY and SVGAGI. The CDR3 protein is CASSPILAGGKNIQYF. The CDR3 DNA reads as TGTGCCAGCAGTCCCATTCTAGCGGGAGGCAAAAACATTCAGTACTTC.

This clonotype is judged medium-sized (0.01 to 0.1%). A library prepared for alpha chains yielded this beta chain as an off-target read; its size is of little meaning. CDR3 sequence (DNA): TGTGCCAGCAGCGCGAGGGGAGGCGATCAGCCCCAGCATTTT. Translation gives CASSARGGDQPQHF. The chain uses TRBV2 and TRBJ1-5; D may be TRBD1 (5 bases). The V and J ends lost 6 bases and 5 bases respectively, with 14 bases between them. Per germline, CDR1 SNHLY and CDR2 FYNNEI. The CDR3 loop spans 14 amino acids. Combining the CDR3 with reference TRBV2 and TRBJ1-5 gives the whole variable domain EPEVTQTPSHQVTQMGQEVILRCVPISNHLYFYWYRQILGQKVEFLVSFYNNEISEKSEIFDDQFSVERPDGSNFTLKIRSTKLEDSAMYFCASSARGGDQPQHFGDGTRLSIL.

About this clonotype itself: Little can be read into the size of this beta chain, an off-target read in a library designed for alpha chains. The genes are TRBV12-3 or TRBV12-4 and TRBJ2-3; TRBD2 aligns across 11 bases. The CDR3 is made up of 18 amino acids. With V trimmed by 6 bases and J by 0 bases, 11 bases remained unmatched. The CDR3, as DNA: TGTGCCAGCAGCCGGACTAGCGGGTGGATTTCTAGCACAGATACGCAGTATTTT. It specifies CASSRTSGWISSTDTQYF.

As regards this clonotype: This beta chain was picked up by a library intended for alpha chains and is off target, so its count carries little meaning. The chain links TRBV19 to TRBJ1-5; no reliable D call. The CDR3 spans 16 residues. Between the trimmed V and J ends, which lost 5 bases and 4 bases, there was a span of 18 bases. Looked up from germline, CDR1 is LNHDA and CDR2 is SQIVND (reference sequence). CDR3 DNA sequence: TGTGCCAGTAGTCCCCTGGACCTATCTCGGAATCAGCCCCAGCATTTT. It translates to CASSPLDLSRNQPQHF.

This clonotype showed up just once. A library prepared for alpha chains yielded this beta chain as an off-target read; its size is of little meaning. The J gene is TRBJ2-1, the V gene TRBV29-1; 7 bases agree with TRBD1. This CDR3 has 13 amino acids. Per the germline V gene, CDR1 is SQVTM and CDR2 is ANQGSEA. J gave up 4 bases and V 7 bases, and 7 bases lay outside the gene matches. The CDR3 is CSAGTDNYNEQFF. In DNA form, the CDR3 reads TGCAGCGCCGGGACAGATAATTACAATGAGCAGTTCTTC.

A remark on this clonotype: A library prepared for alpha chains yielded this beta chain as an off-target read; its size is of little meaning. This chain joins TRBV27 and TRBJ1-1; D unclear. The CDR3 is made up of 13 amino acids. The germline V gene encodes CDR1 MNHEY and CDR2 SMNVEV (reference sequence). Trimming took 2 bases from V and 1 from J, leaving 5 bases between them. The CDR3 DNA reads TGTGCCAGCAGTTTAAGGCGGAACACTGAAGCTTTCTTT. This gives the protein CASSLRRNTEAFF.

This clonotype is large within its sample. The library was designed around alpha chains, so this beta chain is a stray read whose abundance carries little weight. The chain recombines TRBV10-3 with TRBJ1-6; D is undetermined. Trimming removed 2 bases at V and 9 bases at J, with 11 bases between. The CDR3 extends over 14 amino acids. Germline-derived CDR1 and CDR2 are ENHRY and SYGVKD. CDR3 DNA sequence: TGTGCCATCAGTGAGGAGACCCTTGGTTCACCCCTCCACTTT. Translation gives CAISEETLGSPLHF.

Note on this clonotype: Being off target in a library aimed at alpha chains, this beta chain has a size of little meaning. CDR3 DNA sequence: TGTGCCAGCACTCAGGGGGGGACGAAGGAAAAACTGTTTTTT. Translating gives CASTQGGTKEKLFF. The chain employs TRBV7-2 and TRBJ1-4; 7 bases map to TRBD1. The CDR3 is 14 residues long. With V trimmed by 7 bases and J by 8 bases, 10 bases remained unmatched. CDR1 and CDR2 from the germline V gene are SGHTA and FQGNSA.

By share, this clonotype counts as medium-sized. Within a library made for alpha chains, this beta chain is off target, and its count is uninformative. The V call is TRBV12-3 or TRBV12-4, the J call TRBJ1-6, with D possibly TRBD1 on 5 matching bases. The ends were cut back, 3 bases at V and 6 bases at J, with 9 bases in the middle. CDR3 length: 14 amino acids. CDR3 loop: CASSLQGSNSPLHF. The CDR3 region has the DNA TGTGCCAGCAGTTTGCAGGGCTCTAATTCACCCCTCCACTTT.

By proportion, this clonotype is medium-sized. This beta chain slipped into a library made for alpha chains as a stray read, so its size is not meaningful. The chain combines TRBV15 with TRBJ2-3; D is ambiguous. The CDR3 length is 14 residues. With 0 bases removed from V and 7 bases from J, the gap between germline ends came to 11 bases. Germline assignment: CDR1 LNHNV and CDR2 YYDKDF (reference sequence). The CDR3 here is CATSRDGPKYTQYF. The CDR3 DNA is TGTGCCACCAGCAGAGATGGACCCAAGTATACGCAGTATTTT. The full variable domain, its missing parts supplied by reference TRBV15 and TRBJ2-3, is DAMVIQNPRYQVTQFGKPVTLSCSQTLNHNVMYWYQQKSSQAPKLLFHYYDKDFNNEADTPDNFQSRRPNTSFCFLDIRSPGLGDTAMYLCATSRDGPKYTQYFGPGTRLTVL.